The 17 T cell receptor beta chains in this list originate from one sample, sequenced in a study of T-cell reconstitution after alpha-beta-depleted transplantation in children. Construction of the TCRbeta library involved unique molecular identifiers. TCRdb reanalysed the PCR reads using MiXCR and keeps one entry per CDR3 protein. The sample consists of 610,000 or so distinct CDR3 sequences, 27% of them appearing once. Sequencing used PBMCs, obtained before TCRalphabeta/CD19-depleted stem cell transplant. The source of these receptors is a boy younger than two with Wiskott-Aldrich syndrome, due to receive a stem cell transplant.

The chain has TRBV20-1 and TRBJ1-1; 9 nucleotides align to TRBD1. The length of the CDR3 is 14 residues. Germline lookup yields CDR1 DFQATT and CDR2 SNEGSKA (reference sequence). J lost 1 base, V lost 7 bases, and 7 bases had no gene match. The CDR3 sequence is CSVANRGRNTEAFF. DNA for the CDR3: TGCAGTGTTGCGAACAGGGGGCGGAACACTGAAGCTTTCTTT.

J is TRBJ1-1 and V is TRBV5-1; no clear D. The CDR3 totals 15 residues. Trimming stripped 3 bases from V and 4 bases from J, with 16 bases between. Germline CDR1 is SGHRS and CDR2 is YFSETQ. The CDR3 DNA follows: TGCGCCAGCAGCTCAGCGACGGGTCTAGCCACTGAAGCTTTCTTT. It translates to CASSSATGLATEAFF.

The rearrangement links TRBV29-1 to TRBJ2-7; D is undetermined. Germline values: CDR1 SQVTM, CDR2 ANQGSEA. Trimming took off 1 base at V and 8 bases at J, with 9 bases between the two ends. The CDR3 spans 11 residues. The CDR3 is CSVEVMWQQYF. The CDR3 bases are TGCAGCGTTGAAGTTATGTGGCAGCAGTACTTC.

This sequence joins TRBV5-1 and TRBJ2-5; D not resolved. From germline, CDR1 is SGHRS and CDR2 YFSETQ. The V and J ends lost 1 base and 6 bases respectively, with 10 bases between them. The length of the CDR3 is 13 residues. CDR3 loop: CASSLNREKTQYF. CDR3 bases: TGCGCCAGCAGCTTGAACCGCGAAAAGACCCAGTACTTC. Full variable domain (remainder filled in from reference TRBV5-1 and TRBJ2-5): KAGVTQTPRYLIKTRGQQVTLSCSPISGHRSVSWYQQTPGQGLQFLFEYFSETQRNKGNFPGRFSGRQFSNSRSEMNVSTLELGDSALYLCASSLNREKTQYFGPGTRLLVL.

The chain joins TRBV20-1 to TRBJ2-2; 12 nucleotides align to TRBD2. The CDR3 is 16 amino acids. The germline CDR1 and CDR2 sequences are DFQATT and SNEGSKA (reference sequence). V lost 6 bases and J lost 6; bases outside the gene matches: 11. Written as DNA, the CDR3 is TGCAGTGCCATCAAGACTAGCGGGAGATTAGCCGGGGAGCTGTTTTTT. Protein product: CSAIKTSGRLAGELFF.

The CDR3 nucleotides read TGCGCCAGCAGCACCGGACTAGCGTTCGATACGCAGTATTTT. Its protein is CASSTGLAFDTQYF. This sequence joins TRBV5-1 and TRBJ2-3; 9 bases match TRBD2. V trimming: 4 bases; J trimming: 6 bases; junction bases outside the gene matches: 6. CDR3 length: 14 amino acids. Germline assignment: CDR1 SGHRS and CDR2 YFSETQ.

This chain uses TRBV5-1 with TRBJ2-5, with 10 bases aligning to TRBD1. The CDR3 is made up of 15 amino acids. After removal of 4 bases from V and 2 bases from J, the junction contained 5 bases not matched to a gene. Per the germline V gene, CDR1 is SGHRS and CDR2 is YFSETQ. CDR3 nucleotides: TGCGCCAGCAGCCGACAGGGGGCCAGGCAAGAGACCCAGTACTTC. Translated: CASSRQGARQETQYF. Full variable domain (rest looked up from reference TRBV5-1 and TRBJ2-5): KAGVTQTPRYLIKTRGQQVTLSCSPISGHRSVSWYQQTPGQGLQFLFEYFSETQRNKGNFPGRFSGRQFSNSRSEMNVSTLELGDSALYLCASSRQGARQETQYFGPGTRLLVL.

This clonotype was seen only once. For the CDR3, the DNA is TGCGCCAGCAGCTTCAGGACAGGGACCAACTACGAGCAGTACTTC. Protein: CASSFRTGTNYEQYF. The chain couples TRBV5-1 to TRBJ2-7, with 8 positions matching TRBD1. The CDR3 sequence is 15 residues long. Germline CDR1 reads SGHRS; CDR2 reads YFSETQ. V shed 2 bases, J shed 3 bases, and the junction held 7 bases outside the gene matches.

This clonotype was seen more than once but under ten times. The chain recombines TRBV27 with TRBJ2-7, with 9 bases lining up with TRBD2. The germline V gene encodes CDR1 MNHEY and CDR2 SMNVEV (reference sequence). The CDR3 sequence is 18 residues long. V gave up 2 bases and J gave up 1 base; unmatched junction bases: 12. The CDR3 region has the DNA TGTGCCAGCAGTTTACCGTCGAATAGCGGGAGTCCTTCCTACGAGCAGTACTTC. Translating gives CASSLPSNSGSPSYEQYF.

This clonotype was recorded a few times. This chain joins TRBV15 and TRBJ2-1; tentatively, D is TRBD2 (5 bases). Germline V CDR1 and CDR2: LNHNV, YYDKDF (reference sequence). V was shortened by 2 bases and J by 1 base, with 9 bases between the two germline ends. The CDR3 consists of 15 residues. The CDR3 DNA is TGTGCCACCAGCAGACTGGACTCTTCCTACAATGAGCAGTTCTTC. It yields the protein CATSRLDSSYNEQFF.

For the CDR3, the DNA is TGCAGTGCCAGAAGACAGGGGGCCCTGACTAACTATGGCTACACCTTC. It specifies CSARRQGALTNYGYTF. This rearrangement joins TRBV20-1 to TRBJ1-2; 10 nucleotides align to TRBD1. Germline V CDR1 and CDR2: DFQATT, SNEGSKA (reference sequence). J was trimmed by 0 bases and V by 6 bases; bases with no gene match: 10. This CDR3 has 16 amino acids.

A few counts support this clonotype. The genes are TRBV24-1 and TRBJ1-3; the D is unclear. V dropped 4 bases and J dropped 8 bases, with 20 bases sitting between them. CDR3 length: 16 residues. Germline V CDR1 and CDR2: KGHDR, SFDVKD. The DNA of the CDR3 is TGTGCCACCAGTGAGTCTACATACGTCCCCCGGGACACCATATATTTT. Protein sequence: CATSESTYVPRDTIYF.

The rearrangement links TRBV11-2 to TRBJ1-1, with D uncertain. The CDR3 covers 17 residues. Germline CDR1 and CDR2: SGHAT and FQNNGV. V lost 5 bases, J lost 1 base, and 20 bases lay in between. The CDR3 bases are TGTGCCAGCAGCCCCCAAAAGCGTGTCTCCGGGAACACTGAAGCTTTCTTT. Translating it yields CASSPQKRVSGNTEAFF. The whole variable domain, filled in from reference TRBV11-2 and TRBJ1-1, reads EAGVAQSPRYKIIEKRQSVAFWCNPISGHATLYWYQQILGQGPKLLIQFQNNGVVDDSQLPKDRFSAERLKGVDSTLKIQPAKLEDSAVYLCASSPQKRVSGNTEAFFGQGTRLTVV.

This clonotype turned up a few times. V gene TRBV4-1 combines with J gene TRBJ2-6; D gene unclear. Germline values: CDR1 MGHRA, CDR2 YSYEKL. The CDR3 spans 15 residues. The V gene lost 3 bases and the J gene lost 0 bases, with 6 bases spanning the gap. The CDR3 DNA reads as TGCGCCAGCAGCCACGTTAGCTCTGGGGCCAACGTCCTGACTTTC. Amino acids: CASSHVSSGANVLTF.

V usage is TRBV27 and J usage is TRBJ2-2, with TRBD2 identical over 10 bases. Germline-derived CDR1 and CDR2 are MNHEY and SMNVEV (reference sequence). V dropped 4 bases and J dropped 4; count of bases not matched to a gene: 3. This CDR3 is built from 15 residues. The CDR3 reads CASSYWTSGTGELFF. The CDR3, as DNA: TGTGCCAGCAGTTACTGGACTAGCGGCACCGGGGAGCTGTTTTTT.

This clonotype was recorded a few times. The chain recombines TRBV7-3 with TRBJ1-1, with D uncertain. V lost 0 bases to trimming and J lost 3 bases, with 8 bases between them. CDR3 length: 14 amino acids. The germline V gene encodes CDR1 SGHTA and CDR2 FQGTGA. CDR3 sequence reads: CASSLTLRHTEAFF. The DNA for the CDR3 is TGTGCCAGCAGCTTAACGTTGCGGCACACTGAAGCTTTCTTT.

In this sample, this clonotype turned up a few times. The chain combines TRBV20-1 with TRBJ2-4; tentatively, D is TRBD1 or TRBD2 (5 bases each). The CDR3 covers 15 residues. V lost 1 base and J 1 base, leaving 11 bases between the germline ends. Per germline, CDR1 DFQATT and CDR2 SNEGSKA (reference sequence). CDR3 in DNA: TGCAGTGCTAGAGGCCGGGACCACGCCAAAAACATTCAGTACTTC. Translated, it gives CSARGRDHAKNIQYF.